The TCR beta chain described here comes from a study of blood T cell repertoires in COVID-19. Study-wide background: Donors in the United States, Italy and Spain gave samples during acute or convalescent COVID-19.

In the authors' methods: Estimation of nucleated cell counts was performed using reference gene primer amplification. TCRdb's table, derived via immunoSEQ multiplex PCR, lists solely in-frame clones and lacks some. V, J and clone size derive from that table, while D and trimming were established from the DNA sequence. Here the sample spans more than 150,000 clones, roughly nine tenths being singletons. Germline lookup yields CDR1 SGHAT and CDR2 FQNNGV. The CDR3 totals 15 residues. J was trimmed by 5 bases and V by 5 bases; bases with no gene match: 10. The receptor comes from a man aged 70 or older with active or convalescent COVID-19. The specimen was peripheral blood. The chain has TRBV11-2 and TRBJ1-1, with 8 bases aligning to TRBD1. CDR3 nucleotide sequence: TGTGCCAGCAGCCGCCAGGGGGCATTGGGGACTGAAGCTTTCTTT. This codes for CASSRQGALGTEAFF.